A single sample is the source of the 18 T cell receptor beta chains below, sequenced in a study of identical twins. From the 5' RACE reads, TCRdb called clonotypes with MiXCR, one entry per CDR3 protein. Altogether around 370,000 distinct CDR3 sequences are present, approximately 9.1% being singletons, with the ten largest covering approximately 8.9%. Sample: naive T cells sorted from blood. These receptor sequences come from a woman aged 45-59 years in good health.

The rearrangement joins TRBV29-1 to TRBJ2-2; maybe TRBD2 (7 bases). The CDR3 spans 16 residues. Germline CDR1 reads SQVTM; CDR2 reads ANQGSEA. The ends were cut back, 6 bases at V and 0 bases at J, with 17 bases in the middle. Here the CDR3 DNA reads TGCAGCGTCCTCGCCTGGGGGGGGCCGAACACCGGGGAGCTGTTTTTT. It specifies CSVLAWGGPNTGELFF.

The chain couples TRBV5-6 to TRBJ2-3, with unresolved D. The V gene lost 2 bases and the J gene lost 3 bases, with 10 bases spanning the gap. Germline CDR1 reads SGHDT; CDR2 reads YYEEEE. The length of the CDR3 is 14 residues. Here the CDR3 reads CASSLGSPTDTQYF. The CDR3 DNA sequence: TGTGCCAGCAGCTTAGGTAGCCCGACAGATACGCAGTATTTT.

V and J are TRBV29-1 and TRBJ2-2, with D possibly being TRBD1 (6 bases). The germline V and J ends were trimmed by 7 bases and 8 bases, with 14 bases remaining between them. CDR1 and CDR2 from the germline V gene are SQVTM and ANQGSEA. The CDR3 spans 12 residues. The CDR3 nucleotides read TGCAGCGGCAGCCAGGGGACGGGGGAGCTGTTTTTT. Encoded protein: CSGSQGTGELFF.

There are a few counts of this clonotype. V gene TRBV20-1 combines with J gene TRBJ2-1; 10 bases are a match to TRBD1. After removal of 4 bases from V and 6 bases from J, the junction contained 18 bases not matched to a gene. The CDR3 consists of 18 residues. Germline V gene sequence: CDR1 DFQATT, CDR2 SNEGSKA (reference sequence). The DNA for the CDR3 is TGCAGTGCTACAACCGGGACAGGGGCGGGTACTCGGTCCAATGAGCAGTTCTTC. Translated: CSATTGTGAGTRSNEQFF.

In this sample, this clonotype turned up a few times. The V gene is TRBV20-1, the J gene TRBJ1-1; TRBD1 matches at 7 bases. Unmatched junction bases numbered 7, after V lost 0 bases and J lost 0 bases. Looked up from germline, CDR1 is DFQATT and CDR2 is SNEGSKA (reference sequence). There are 16 residues in the CDR3. The CDR3 sequence: CSARDVKQGLNTEAFF. DNA for the CDR3: TGCAGTGCTAGAGATGTCAAACAGGGGTTGAACACTGAAGCTTTCTTT.

This clonotype was seen at least ten times. The chain uses TRBV20-1 and TRBJ2-3; TRBD2 aligns across 9 bases. Trimming took 5 bases from V and 2 from J; bases not matched to a gene: 11. The CDR3 runs to 16 residues. Germline lookup yields CDR1 DFQATT and CDR2 SNEGSKA (reference sequence). CDR3 sequence (DNA): TGCAGTGCTGATAATTTAGCGGGAGCGACCACAGATACGCAGTATTTT. Amino acids: CSADNLAGATTDTQYF.

The sample holds a few counts of this clonotype. The J gene is TRBJ2-7, the V gene TRBV9; the D is unclear. Germline V gene lookup returns CDR1 SGDLS and CDR2 YYNGEE. Trimming cost V 3 bases and J 4 bases, with 8 bases left between them. CDR3 length: 12 residues. The CDR3 sequence: CASSGSNYEQYF. In DNA form, the CDR3 reads TGTGCCAGCAGCGGGTCAAATTACGAGCAGTACTTC.

A few counts support this clonotype. The chain combines TRBV6-5 with TRBJ2-7; weak D call: TRBD2 (6 bases). V gave up 0 bases and J gave up 3 bases, with 12 bases separating them. The V gene's germline CDR1 is MNHEY and CDR2 SVGAGI. This CDR3 contains 15 residues. The CDR3 region is CASSYSWTGVYEQYF. The CDR3 DNA is TGTGCCAGCAGTTACTCGTGGACGGGAGTCTACGAGCAGTACTTC.

The chain is built from TRBV12-3 or TRBV12-4 and TRBJ2-6; D is ambiguous. The V and J ends lost 10 bases and 5 bases respectively, with 12 bases between them. This CDR3 contains 13 residues. The DNA of the CDR3 is TGTGCCATAACAAAAAAAAGGGCCAACGTCCTGACTTTC. This sequence encodes CAITKKRANVLTF.

This rearrangement joins TRBV29-1 to TRBJ2-5; no definite D call. In germline, CDR1 is SQVTM, CDR2 ANQGSEA. V was pared by 8 bases and J by 0 bases, with 10 bases between. The CDR3 runs to 12 residues. In nucleotides, the CDR3 is TGCAGCTTCTCCCGGGACCAAGAGACCCAGTACTTC. Its protein product is CSFSRDQETQYF. Full variable domain (outside the CDR3, taken from reference TRBV29-1 and TRBJ2-5): SAVISQKPSRDICQRGTSLTIQCQVDSQVTMMFWYRQQPGQSLTLIATANQGSEATYESGFVIDKFPISRPNLTFSTLTVSNMSPEDSSIYLCSFSRDQETQYFGPGTRLLVL.

The sample holds a few counts of this clonotype. CDR3 amino acids: CSANGLAGGPGGETQYF. DNA of the CDR3: TGCAGCGCCAATGGACTAGCGGGAGGGCCCGGGGGGGAGACCCAGTACTTC. This rearrangement joins TRBV29-1 to TRBJ2-5, with TRBD2 matching over 15 bases. The CDR3 runs to 17 residues. V trimming: 7 bases; J trimming: 5 bases; junction bases outside the gene matches: 14. Germline CDR1 reads SQVTM; CDR2 reads ANQGSEA.

This clonotype was counted between two and nine times. This chain joins TRBV5-5 and TRBJ2-5, with TRBD1 identical over 9 bases. The CDR3 loop spans 14 amino acids. Germline CDR1 and CDR2: SGHKS and YYEKEE (reference sequence). With 0 bases clipped from V and 5 bases from J, the junction kept 2 bases outside the gene matches. DNA for the CDR3: TGTGCCAGCAGCTTGGGGACAGGGGCTGAGACCCAGTACTTC. Its translation is CASSLGTGAETQYF. The full variable domain, rest sourced from reference TRBV5-5 and TRBJ2-5, is DAGVTQSPTHLIKTRGQQVTLRCSPISGHKSVSWYQQVLGQGPQFIFQYYEKEERGRGNFPDRFSARQFPNYSSELNVNALLLGDSALYLCASSLGTGAETQYFGPGTRLLVL.

This clonotype was counted a few times. V gene TRBV14 combines with J gene TRBJ2-2, with unresolved D. CDR1 SGHDN and CDR2 FVKESK come from the germline V gene. This CDR3 spans 15 amino acids. V was trimmed by 4 bases and J by 0 bases, leaving 9 bases between them. The CDR3 spells CASSRFTTNTGELFF. The CDR3 DNA reads TGTGCCAGCAGCCGTTTTACCACGAACACCGGGGAGCTGTTTTTT.

This clonotype was seen at least ten times. The V gene is TRBV7-9, the J gene TRBJ2-1, with D uncertain. This CDR3 has 11 amino acids. V lost 3 bases and J 7 bases, leaving 4 bases between the germline ends. Per germline, CDR1 SEHNR and CDR2 FQNEAQ (reference sequence). CDR3 sequence reads: CASSFQNEQFF. In nucleotides, the CDR3 is TGTGCCAGCAGCTTCCAGAATGAGCAGTTCTTC.

This rearrangement joins TRBV20-1 to TRBJ2-3, with D maybe TRBD2 (6 bases). Germline-derived CDR1 and CDR2 are DFQATT and SNEGSKA (reference sequence). Trimming removed 3 bases from V and 4 bases from J, with 14 bases in between. There are 14 residues in the CDR3. The CDR3 reads CSARGSGVSDTQYF. DNA of the CDR3: TGCAGTGCTAGGGGTTCGGGGGTTTCAGATACGCAGTATTTT.

This clonotype was observed a few times. The chain has TRBV28 and TRBJ1-6; no clear D gene. Germline CDR1 is MDHEN and CDR2 is SYDVKM. The length of the CDR3 is 15 residues. The V and J ends lost 3 bases and 12 bases respectively, with 18 bases between them. The CDR3 DNA reads as TGTGCCAGCAGTTTGCCACGAAAGGGAGGCGGACCCCTCCACTTT. This sequence encodes CASSLPRKGGGPLHF.

The chain carries TRBV7-2 and TRBJ2-3; a weak D match, TRBD2 (5 bases). The CDR3 has 13 amino acids. Germline V gene sequence: CDR1 SGHTA, CDR2 FQGNSA. Deletions cut 0 bases from V and 6 bases from J, with 7 bases between. DNA of the CDR3: TGTGCCAGCAGCTTAGCCATAGCGGATACGCAGTATTTT. Its translation is CASSLAIADTQYF.

This clonotype was observed at least ten times. The chain employs TRBV5-8 and TRBJ2-7; a weak D match, TRBD1 (6 bases). The CDR3 has 13 amino acids. V was clipped by 4 bases and J by 2 bases, with 10 bases between them. Germline V gene data show CDR1 as SGHTS and CDR2 as YDEGEE. Written as DNA, the CDR3 is TGTGCCAGCAGCCCCGGGACACCCTACGAGCAGTACTTC. Translated, it gives CASSPGTPYEQYF. Together with reference TRBV5-8 and TRBJ2-7, the CDR3 gives the full variable domain: EAGVTQSPTHLIKTRGQQATLRCSPISGHTSVYWYQQALGLGLQFLLWYDEGEERNRGNFPPRFSGRQFPNYSSELNVNALELEDSALYLCASSPGTPYEQYFGPGTRLTVT.